The clone carrying this T cell receptor beta chain appeared many times. Its antigen remains unknown. The data originate from a study of T cells in Graves' hyperthyroidism and ophthalmopathy. Study-wide results and caveats: The model predicted ophthalmopathy a median 6.5 months before onset.

Amplified TCR beta CDR3 regions derived from RNA transcripts. With the HTBI primer set, the TCR CDR3 went through a first round of RT-PCR. MiXCR, run by TCRdb on the multiplex PCR reads, gives a single entry per CDR3 protein. Of 360,000 or so distinct CDR3 sequences in the sample, roughly 20% were seen once. CDR3 length: 13 residues. CDR1 is ENHRY and CDR2 is SYGVKD in the germline V gene. Losses at the gene ends were 5 bases for V and 3 bases for J; bases not matched to a gene: 4. Out of approximately 10 ml of fresh peripheral blood came the PBMCs. V and J are TRBV10-3 and TRBJ2-7; TRBD1 matches at 7 bases. This clonotype was sampled from a woman between 40 and 50 years old with Graves' ophthalmopathy. Sequencing used blood. The CDR3 here is CAISRDRNYEQYF. Written as DNA, the CDR3 is TGTGCCATCAGTAGGGACAGAAACTACGAGCAGTACTTC.